These T cell receptor beta chains were read from a single sample in a study of cytomegalovirus exposure and HLA in healthy donors. Libraries were prepared by immunoSEQ multiplex PCR; TCRdb keeps only in-frame clonotypes and omits some of them. Here the sample spans 100,000 or so clones, roughly four fifths being singletons. Sequences were obtained from PBMCs. These TCRs come from a middle-aged man in good health and CMV-seronegative. The CDR3 runs from the conserved cysteine through the conserved F or W. D genes are given only for firm matches. The listing skips clone size in some rows; elsewhere it reads once, few, many or a size class.

v_call	clone_size	d_call	j_call	cdr3_nt	cdr3_aa
TRBV5-1	NA	NA	TRBJ2-1	TGCGCCAGCAGCTGGCGAGCGGTGTGGGACAACTACAATGAGCAGTTCTTC	CASSWRAVWDNYNEQFF
TRBV19	NA	NA	TRBJ2-4	TGTGCCAGTAGTATGGGGACCTCAGGGGTAGTCAAAAACATTCAGTACTTC	CASSMGTSGVVKNIQYF
TRBV13	once	TRBD2	TRBJ2-7	TGTGCCAGCAGCTTAACGGGGGGTGCCTACGAGCAGTACTTC	CASSLTGGAYEQYF
TRBV7-2	NA	NA	TRBJ1-1	TGTGCCAGCAGCTTAGCGGGGGGACTGTTGAACACTGAAGCTTTCTTT	CASSLAGGLLNTEAFF
TRBV21-1	few	NA	TRBJ2-2	TGTGCCAGCAGCAAATGCGGGGGCGAGCCCGGGGAGCTGTTTTTT	CASSKCGGEPGELFF
TRBV9	NA	NA	TRBJ2-6	TGTGCCAGCAGCTTTCAGTTGGGCCCGCCAGGACAGATCTCTGGGGCCAACGTCCTGACTTTC	CASSFQLGPPGQISGANVLTF
TRBV4-3	NA	TRBD1	TRBJ1-2	TGCGCCAGCAGCCAAGTCGGGGGACAGGGTCGAGCTAACTATGGCTACACCTTC	CASSQVGGQGRANYGYTF
TRBV30	NA	TRBD1	TRBJ1-2	TGTGCCTGGACAACAGGGGGCCGATATGGCTACACCTTC	CAWTTGGRYGYTF
TRBV5-1	NA	NA	TRBJ1-1	TGCGCCAGCAGCTTGAGGCTGGGGGGGCGTAAAACTGAAGCTTTCTTT	CASSLRLGGRKTEAFF
TRBV11-2	once	NA	TRBJ2-7	TGTGCCACCGTAGCAGCGGGCTACGAGCAGTACTTC	CATVAAGYEQYF
TRBV7-3	once	NA	TRBJ2-6	TGTGCCAGCAGCTCAGACAGCTCTGGGGCCAACGTCCTGACTTTC	CASSSDSSGANVLTF
TRBV19	NA	TRBD2	TRBJ2-1	TGTGCCAGTAGTATAGGATCGACTAGCGTTGGCTCCTACAATGAGCAGTTCTTC	CASSIGSTSVGSYNEQFF
TRBV4-2	NA	NA	TRBJ2-2	TGTGCCAGCAGCCAAGAGGCAGGCGGGGCGGCCGGGGAGCTGTTTTTT	CASSQEAGGAAGELFF
TRBV19	NA	NA	TRBJ2-7	TGTGCCAGTAGCCCAAACGGACAGCACTACGAGCAGTACTTC	CASSPNGQHYEQYF
TRBV25-1	NA	TRBD2	TRBJ2-3	TGTGCCAGCAGAGGCGGGAGGGGCACAGATACGCAGTATTTT	CASRGGRGTDTQYF
TRBV5-1	NA	NA	TRBJ1-2	TGCGCCAGCAGCTTGGGAGGGCTCGAGAAAAATGGCTACACCTTC	CASSLGGLEKNGYTF